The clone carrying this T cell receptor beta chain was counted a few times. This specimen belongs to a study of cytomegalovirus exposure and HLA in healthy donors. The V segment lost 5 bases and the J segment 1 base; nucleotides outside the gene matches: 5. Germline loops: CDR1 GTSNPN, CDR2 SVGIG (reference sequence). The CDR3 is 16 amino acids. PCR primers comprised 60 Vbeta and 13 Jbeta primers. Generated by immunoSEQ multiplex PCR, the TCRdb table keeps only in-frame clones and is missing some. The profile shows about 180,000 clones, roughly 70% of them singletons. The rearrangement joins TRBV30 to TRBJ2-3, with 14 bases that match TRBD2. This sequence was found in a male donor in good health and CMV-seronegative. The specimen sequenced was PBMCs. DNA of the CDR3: TGTGCCTGGGGCGGGACTAGCGGGAGAGGCACAGATACGCAGTATTTT. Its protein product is CAWGGTSGRGTDTQYF.